A selection of T cell receptor beta chains follows, all from one sample in a study of cytomegalovirus exposure and HLA in healthy donors. Only in-frame clones appear in the TCRdb table, and some are missing; sequencing was by immunoSEQ multiplex PCR. In the table there are 130,000 or so clones, roughly 82% of which are singletons. Material: PBMCs. Source of these receptors: a woman between 18 and 29 years old in good health and CMV-seropositive. Both conserved end residues are part of each CDR3. The D gene is left open where the match is weak. Some rows have no size entry. The others give once, few or many, or a class for an expanded clone.

CDR3 length	J gene	D gene	clone size	V gene	CDR3 DNA	CDR3 protein
15	TRBJ2-5	TRBD1	few	TRBV6-7	TGTGCCAGCAGTGAAGGGACAGGGGGCCGAGAGACCCAGTACTTC	CASSEGTGGRETQYF
14	TRBJ2-5	TRBD1	.	TRBV27	TGTGCCAGCAGTCGACAGGGGGGACAAGAGACCCAGTACTTC	CASSRQGGQETQYF
13	TRBJ1-1	.	.	TRBV19	TGTGCCAGTAGTCAACAGATGAACACTGAAGCTTTCTTT	CASSQQMNTEAFF
15	TRBJ2-1	TRBD2	.	TRBV9	TGTGCCAGCAGCGTTCGACTAGCGGGGTACAATGAGCAGTTCTTC	CASSVRLAGYNEQFF
15	TRBJ2-1	TRBD2	.	TRBV2	TGTGCCAGCAGGGTAGGGACTAGCGGGGGCAATGAGCAGTTCTTC	CASRVGTSGGNEQFF
16	TRBJ2-5	TRBD1	.	TRBV5-1	TGCGCCAGCAGCTGGGGCGGGACAGGGTACCAAGAGACCCAGTACTTC	CASSWGGTGYQETQYF
19	TRBJ1-3	.	.	TRBV5-6	TGTGCCAGCAGCTTGTGGCCCCTAGGCCCCGAGAGCTCTGGAAACACCATATATTTT	CASSLWPLGPESSGNTIYF
15	TRBJ1-1	TRBD1	.	TRBV6-1	TGTGCCAGCAGGCAACAGGGGGCCGGGAACACTGAAGCTTTCTTT	CASRQQGAGNTEAFF
16	TRBJ2-1	.	.	TRBV5-1	TGCGCCAGCAGCCCCTTTCGCGGGGCATCCTACAATGAGCAGTTCTTC	CASSPFRGASYNEQFF
15	TRBJ1-2	.	.	TRBV5-1	TGCGCCAGCAGCTTGGACGGGACACTGAACTATGGCTACACCTTC	CASSLDGTLNYGYTF
16	TRBJ2-7	TRBD1	.	TRBV7-6	TGTGCCAGCAGCTTAGGGGAAGGACAGGGGAACGGCGAGCAGTACTTC	CASSLGEGQGNGEQYF
15	TRBJ1-4	TRBD1	.	TRBV6-5	TGTGCCAGCAGCACACACCAGGGGGGTTGGGAAAAACTGTTTTTT	CASSTHQGGWEKLFF
13	TRBJ2-3	.	few	TRBV5-1	TGCGCCAGCAGCTTGGCGGTCACAGATACGCAGTATTTT	CASSLAVTDTQYF
15	TRBJ1-6	.	.	TRBV13	TGTGCCAGCAGCTCGACGGGGGGGGAGGGTTCACCCCTCCACTTT	CASSSTGGEGSPLHF
13	TRBJ1-2	TRBD1	.	TRBV5-4	TGTGCCAGCAGCTCGGACAGGGGTTATGGCTACACCTTC	CASSSDRGYGYTF
16	TRBJ1-3	TRBD1	once	TRBV15	TGTGCCACCAGCAGAGATAATCGACAGGGAGGAAACACCATATATTTT	CATSRDNRQGGNTIYF
14	TRBJ1-4	.	.	TRBV25-1	TGTGCCAGCAGTGAGGCGGCAACTAATGAAAAACTGTTTTTT	CASSEAATNEKLFF
13	TRBJ1-1	.	.	TRBV6-6	TGTGCCAGCAGTTACGGCGGGAGGACTGAAGCTTTCTTT	CASSYGGRTEAFF
15	TRBJ2-1	TRBD2	.	TRBV4-1	TGCGCCAGCAGCCAAGGACTAGCGGGGAACAATGAGCAGTTCTTC	CASSQGLAGNNEQFF
15	TRBJ2-3	.	.	TRBV7-6	TGTGCCAGCAGCTTAGTTGGGACTAGCACAGATACGCAGTATTTT	CASSLVGTSTDTQYF
15	TRBJ1-5	.	.	TRBV19	TGTGCCAGTAGTAGCACAGATTATAGCAATCAGCCCCAGCATTTT	CASSSTDYSNQPQHF
14	TRBJ2-7	.	few	TRBV5-1	TGTGCCAGCAGCCTGACGACAACAAACTACGAGCAGTACTTC	CASSLTTTNYEQYF
15	TRBJ2-3	.	.	TRBV11-2	TGTGCCAGCAGCTTAGACTGGGGCAATTTGGATACGCAGTATTTT	CASSLDWGNLDTQYF
16	TRBJ2-7	TRBD1	.	TRBV4-1	TGCGCCAGCAGCCAAGAGCCGGGACAGGGGTCCTACGAGCAGTACTTC	CASSQEPGQGSYEQYF
16	TRBJ2-6	.	.	TRBV19	TGTGCCAGTCGGCGGGACTCCTACTCTGGGGCCAACGTCCTGACTTTC	CASRRDSYSGANVLTF
17	TRBJ2-7	TRBD1	.	TRBV19	TGTGCCAGTAGTATGGGGACAGGGGCCCTCCCGGGGTACGAGCAGTACTTC	CASSMGTGALPGYEQYF
13	TRBJ1-3	.	.	TRBV2	TGTGCCAGCCGAGAGTCTGGGGGGGACACCATATATTTT	CASRESGGDTIYF
15	TRBJ1-6	TRBD1	.	TRBV6-6	TGTGCCAGCAGGGGAGCCGGGACAGACGAGTCACCCCTCCACTTT	CASRGAGTDESPLHF
11	TRBJ1-1	TRBD1	many	TRBV6-1	TGTGCCAGCAGTGAAGGACAGGGAGCTTTCTTT	CASSEGQGAFF
16	TRBJ2-7	TRBD1	.	TRBV29-1	TGCAGCGTTGAAGATCTAGGCGGACAGGACTCCTACGAGCAGTACTTC	CSVEDLGGQDSYEQYF
15	TRBJ1-1	TRBD1	few	TRBV18	TGTGCCAGCTCACCGGGGACAGACGGGACCACTGAAGCTTTCTTT	CASSPGTDGTTEAFF
15	TRBJ2-1	.	.	TRBV7-9	TGTGCCAGCAGCTGGGACTTGCGGCTACCCATAGAGCAGTTCTTC	CASSWDLRLPIEQFF
15	TRBJ2-7	.	.	TRBV7-9	TGTGCCAGCAGCTTAGCGATAGGACTCCACTACGAGCAGTACTTC	CASSLAIGLHYEQYF
13	TRBJ2-5	.	.	TRBV27	TGTGCCAGCAGCCCAGGGTTGGAAGAGACCCAGTACTTC	CASSPGLEETQYF
15	TRBJ2-1	.	few	TRBV4-2	TGTGCCAGCAGCCAAGATAGACTAGTTTACAATGAGCAGTTCTTC	CASSQDRLVYNEQFF
14	TRBJ1-6	TRBD1	once	TRBV7-8	TGTGCCAGCAGCCTTGGACAGGGTGATTCACCCCTCCACTTT	CASSLGQGDSPLHF
15	TRBJ2-5	.	once	TRBV4-1	TGCGCCAGCAGCCAAGAGGGGGGACGGTCAGAGACCCAGTACTTC	CASSQEGGRSETQYF
14	TRBJ1-2	.	.	TRBV6-1	TGTGCCAGCAGTGAAGGGAGTGTTAACTATGGCTACACCTTC	CASSEGSVNYGYTF
13	TRBJ2-7	.	.	TRBV2	TGTGCCAGCAGTATTGGGGGCCTCCTCGAGCAGTACTTC	CASSIGGLLEQYF
12	TRBJ2-1	TRBD1	.	TRBV27	TGTGCCAGCAGTTTCCGACAGGGGCTACAGTTCTTC	CASSFRQGLQFF
17	TRBJ2-6	.	.	TRBV7-3	TGTGCCAGCAGCTTGAGCAATTATGCCTCTGGGGCCAACGTCCTGACTTTC	CASSLSNYASGANVLTF
15	TRBJ1-1	.	few	TRBV6-1	TGTGCCAGCAGTGCACCAGGGGACGGTGGGACTGAAGCTTTCTTT	CASSAPGDGGTEAFF
17	TRBJ2-3	TRBD2	.	TRBV9	TGTGCCAGCAGCTCCGCTAGCGGGGGCGTAAGCACAGATACGCAGTATTTT	CASSSASGGVSTDTQYF
14	TRBJ1-1	.	.	TRBV6-1	TGTGCCAGCAGTGAACGGGCAGGGCCCACTGAAGCTTTCTTT	CASSERAGPTEAFF
15	TRBJ2-1	TRBD2	.	TRBV4-1	TGCGCCAGCAGAAGTGAAGCGGGGGTTTACAATGAGCAGTTCTTC	CASRSEAGVYNEQFF
21	TRBJ2-5	TRBD2	.	TRBV28	TGTGCCAGCAGTTTTATCTTCGGGAGTTTCGGTAGCGGGGGGCCCAAAGAGACCCAGTACTTC	CASSFIFGSFGSGGPKETQYF
13	TRBJ1-4	.	.	TRBV19	TGTGCCAGGGAACAGGGTCCCCCCGAAAAACTGTTTTTT	CAREQGPPEKLFF
13	TRBJ2-3	.	.	TRBV11-2	TGTGCCAGCAGCGAGTCCATTACAGATACGCAGTATTTT	CASSESITDTQYF
15	TRBJ2-5	.	once	TRBV7-9	TGTGCCAGCAGTCCTTCCCAGGGGCCGTTGGAGACCCAGTACTTC	CASSPSQGPLETQYF
14	TRBJ2-7	.	.	TRBV6-6	TGTGCCAGCAGTTACTCGACTGATTACTACGAGCAGTACTTC	CASSYSTDYYEQYF
13	TRBJ2-7	.	few	TRBV7-2	TGTGCCAGCAGCGGGTTGGGAGGCTACGAGCAGTACTTC	CASSGLGGYEQYF
14	TRBJ1-3	.	.	TRBV2	TGTGCCAGCAGAGAGGATCTCTCTGGAAACACCATATATTTT	CASREDLSGNTIYF
13	TRBJ1-1	.	.	TRBV7-9	TGTGCCAGCAGACCTATACAGGGTCCTGAAGCTTTCTTT	CASRPIQGPEAFF
16	TRBJ2-2	TRBD2	.	TRBV2	TGTGCCAGCTCGAGGGGCGGGGGAACGAACACCGGGGAGCTGTTTTTT	CASSRGGGTNTGELFF
14	TRBJ1-1	.	.	TRBV30	TGTGCCTGTTCCCGAGAGCCGGGGAACACTGAAGCTTTCTTT	CACSREPGNTEAFF
13	TRBJ2-4	.	.	TRBV2	TGTGCCAGCAGTGAACAGGAGGGAGACATTCAGTACTTC	CASSEQEGDIQYF